This T cell receptor (beta chain) was profiled in a study of blood T cells in healthy people across ages (dated by TCRdb to 2013 to 2016). In terms of the full investigation: In model experiments, template switching captured about one uniquely barcoded TCR beta cDNA molecule for every two T cells. The study measured age-related changes in TCR beta repertoire diversity using deep sequencing normalized with unique cDNA molecular identifiers. Four age groups were formed from the donors: young (average 16 years), middle-aged (around 40), aged (more than 55) and long-lived (about 75). To avoid experimental bias, donors of different ages were distributed randomly across sequencing lanes. Two additional independent replicas of 1 million unique cDNA reads from the same blood draw were analyzed for two donors (one aged 18 to 29 and one aged 80 or older). What the authors observed across the whole study: Since profiling was done on bulk unsorted PBMCs, naive and antigen-experienced compartments could not be conclusively compared. Because donor CMV infection status was unknown, age-related changes in expanded clonotypes were potentially confounded. The long-lived group showed more naive CD4+ T cells, fewer expanded clones and increased TCR diversity than the aged group, suggesting age selection. Estimates of total diversity based on one million sequenced T cells were considered lower bounds and underestimates. A strong correlation was found between observed TCR beta diversity and the percentage of naive T cells measured by flow cytometry. Observed TCR beta diversity per million T cells fell roughly linearly with age, and a significant reduction was already apparent by age around 36.

This clonotype was observed a few times. Its antigen is unknown. The record has no base qualities; no much larger clone is one base away. The library was prepared using 5' RACE. The sequencer listed for this sample is Illumina HiSeq 2500. A second PCR of about 6 to 11 cycles was performed with a sample-barcoded 5' primer and a J-beta primer mix. A unique molecular identifier was introduced onto each TCR beta cDNA molecule by a template-switch 5' adaptor carrying 12 random nucleotides. Each sample yielded at least 2.5 million CDR3-containing paired-end reads. All of the RNA was converted into first-strand cDNA using the Mint cDNA synthesis kit, with a TRBC-specific oligonucleotide serving as the primer. Following uracil-DNA glycosylase treatment, a first 18-cycle PCR with universal primers M1SS and BC2_uni_R was performed on all cDNA. The authors' pipeline ran thus. Normalization of each sample was performed by random selection of 1 million high-quality reads, each carrying a distinct molecular identifier. Instead of being binned into consensus sequences, reads that shared molecular identifiers were thrown out. MiTCR, with a Q25 quality threshold and the strictest error-elimination algorithm, was used for CDR3 identification, clonotype clustering and error correction. A nonparametric unseen species model with Euler transformation was used to estimate a lower bound on total TCR beta diversity. TCRdb's own reprocessing of the public reads used fastp at Q25 and MiXCR and kept productive beta chains. Every distinct CDR3 protein forms one entry, paired with its most common genes and DNA. TCRdb assigned the V and J calls; the authors' analysis was not used. The sample profile shows 850,000 to 1,100,000 distinct CDR3 sequences; more than 30% of them were found once. Roughly 13% of the sample lies in the top ten.

Donors were 35 to 40 systemically healthy Caucasian individuals from Russia aged roughly 6 to 90 years. Each donor gave 8 to 10 milliliters of peripheral blood, drawn into EDTA-treated Vacutainer tubes. Ficoll-Paque density-gradient centrifugation was used to isolate PBMCs, with at least 7 million obtained per sample. Total RNA was extracted from PBMCs with Trizol reagent, with at least 6 micrograms obtained per sample. For every donor, flow cytometry on a PBMC aliquot measured the percentage of naive CD45RAhigh/CD27high T cells. From its cysteine to its phenylalanine, the CDR3 spans 14 amino acids. Only the CDR3 region is kept as DNA, spanning 42 bases read in frame from base 1. CDR1 and CDR2, looked up from the germline V gene, are MNHNS and SASEGT. V sheds 2 bases and J sheds 2 bases, leaving 9 bases between their ends.

Sequencing was done on a sample of blood. The chain uses TRBV6-1 and TRBJ1-2, with an unclear D gene assignment. The TCR was taken from a man younger than 35 in good health. The DNA sequence reads TGTGCCAGCAGTGAACAGGAATTGAACTATGGCTACACCTTC. The translation is CASSEQELNYGYTF.